This passage covers 9 T cell receptor beta chains from one sample sequenced in a study of shared clonotypes between healthy human individuals. Sequenced by immunoSEQ multiplex PCR; TCRdb stores in-frame clones only, minus some. Of roughly 2.4 million clones in the sample, approximately 96% were seen once. The specimen was naive CD4+ T cells sorted from blood. The subset was: CD45RA+ positively selected. The receptors were sampled from a man aged 18 to 30 in good health.

The chain joins TRBV6-1 to TRBJ2-7, with TRBD1 as a possible D gene (6 bases). The V gene lost 4 bases and the J gene lost 4 bases, with 11 bases spanning the gap. CDR3 length equals 13 residues. The germline V gene encodes CDR1 MNHNS and CDR2 SASEGT. The CDR3 DNA reads TGTGCCAGCAGTGCCTACAGGGAGTACGAGCAGTACTTC. Translating it yields CASSAYREYEQYF.

This chain links TRBV5-1 with TRBJ1-4, with D uncertain. V was pared by 9 bases and J by 3 bases, with 9 bases between. CDR1 is SGHRS and CDR2 is YFSETQ in the germline V gene. This CDR3 has 12 residues. The CDR3 coding sequence is TGCGCCATCAAAACAGCTAATGAAAAACTGTTTTTT. Amino acid sequence: CAIKTANEKLFF.

The genes are TRBV30 and TRBJ2-7; a possible D gene is TRBD1 (5 bases). V lost 3 bases, J lost 0 bases, and 12 bases lay in between. CDR1 is GTSNPN, CDR2 SVGIG, per germline (reference sequence). CDR3 length equals 14 residues. CDR3 protein: CAWSQGTVSYEQYF. CDR3 nucleotide sequence: TGTGCCTGGAGCCAGGGAACAGTCTCCTACGAGCAGTACTTC.

In its sample, this clone was seen a few times. This chain joins TRBV5-4 and TRBJ1-6; 10 bases match TRBD1. CDR1 is SGHNT and CDR2 is YYREEE in the germline V gene (reference sequence). Unmatched junction bases numbered 0, after V lost 0 bases and J lost 9 bases. The CDR3 length is 14 residues. CDR3 sequence reads: CASSLGQGASPLHF. CDR3 nucleotide sequence: TGTGCCAGCAGCTTGGGACAGGGGGCTTCACCCCTCCACTTT.

The chain has TRBV4-1 and TRBJ1-4; TRBD1 matches 12 bases. J was trimmed by 6 bases and V by 1 base; bases with no gene match: 9. This CDR3 has 18 residues. Germline V gene lookup returns CDR1 MGHRA and CDR2 YSYEKL. CDR3 sequence (DNA): TGCGCCAGCAGCCAAGGGGGGACAGGGGGCGGAGGGGATGAAAAACTGTTTTTT. Its protein is CASSQGGTGGGGDEKLFF.

The rearrangement joins TRBV2 to TRBJ2-1; 9 nucleotides line up with TRBD2. V gave up 2 bases and J gave up 3 bases; unmatched junction bases: 5. This CDR3 contains 16 residues. Germline V gene data show CDR1 as SNHLY and CDR2 as FYNNEI. For the CDR3, the DNA is TGTGCCAGCAGTGAACTAGCGGGACCCTACTACAATGAGCAGTTCTTC. Its translation: CASSELAGPYYNEQFF.

The chain combines TRBV18 with TRBJ1-3, with D possibly matching TRBD1 (6 bases). The CDR3 contains 18 residues. Trimming pared 1 base from V and 0 bases from J, leaving 16 bases between. Germline loops: CDR1 KGHSH, CDR2 LQKENI. The CDR3 bases are TGTGCCAGCTCACCACAACAGGGAAAACTTAGCTCTGGAAACACCATATATTTT. Translating it yields CASSPQQGKLSSGNTIYF.

The chain recombines TRBV30 with TRBJ1-6; D is uncertain. Trimming left V 2 bases short and J 7 bases short, with 6 bases between. The CDR3 is made up of 12 amino acids. The germline CDR1 and CDR2 sequences are GTSNPN and SVGIG (reference sequence). The CDR3 DNA follows: TGTGCCTGGAGTTGGAAGAATTCACCCCTCCACTTT. Its translation: CAWSWKNSPLHF.

The chain joins TRBV29-1 to TRBJ2-2, with 9 bases matching TRBD1. Germline V CDR1 and CDR2: SQVTM, ANQGSEA. The CDR3 is 14 residues long. J gave up 2 bases and V 7 bases, and 5 bases lay outside the gene matches. In DNA, the CDR3 is TGCAGCGCAAGGACAGGGGCTAACACCGGGGAGCTGTTTTTT. This translates into CSARTGANTGELFF.